A single sample is the source of the 24 T cell receptor beta chains below, sequenced in a study of blood T cell repertoires in COVID-19. The protocol was immunoSEQ multiplex PCR, while the TCRdb copy is restricted to in-frame clones and leaves out a portion. The sample has 150,000 or so clones; roughly four fifths are singletons. The sequenced sample consisted of peripheral blood. The receptors stem from a woman aged 60-70 years with acute or convalescent COVID-19.

The J gene is TRBJ1-5, the V gene TRBV3-1 (or the pseudogene TRBV3-2); tentatively, D is TRBD1 (6 bases). V was cut by 3 bases and J by 2 bases, with 11 bases left in between. Germline V gene data show CDR1 as LGHDT and CDR2 as YNNKEL (reference sequence). The CDR3 is made up of 15 amino acids. The CDR3 nucleotides are TGTGCCAGCAGCCACCGGGGGGGCGGCAATCAGCCCCAGCATTTT. It codes for CASSHRGGGNQPQHF.

The chain combines TRBV28 with TRBJ1-1; D might be TRBD1 (6 bases). The CDR3 consists of 15 residues. Trimming cost V 3 bases and J 0 bases, with 11 bases left between them. Germline lookup yields CDR1 MDHEN and CDR2 SYDVKM. Here the CDR3 DNA reads TGTGCCAGCAGTTTGCTGGGGGCGGTGAACACTGAAGCTTTCTTT. Encoded protein: CASSLLGAVNTEAFF.

J is TRBJ1-5 and V is TRBV12-3 or TRBV12-4; the D is unclear. V dropped 4 bases and J dropped 4 bases, with 8 bases sitting between them. The length of the CDR3 is 13 residues. The CDR3 loop reads CASSWTDNQPQHF. The CDR3 nucleotides are TGTGCCAGCAGTTGGACTGATAATCAGCCCCAGCATTTT.

The V gene is TRBV4-1, the J gene TRBJ1-6, with TRBD1 matching 7 bases. Trimming took 2 bases from V and 7 from J; bases not matched to a gene: 5. The length of the CDR3 is 15 residues. Germline V CDR1 and CDR2: MGHRA, YSYEKL. CDR3 loop: CASSQPDRANSPLHF. CDR3 sequence (DNA): TGCGCCAGCAGCCAACCCGACAGGGCGAATTCACCCCTCCACTTT.

The CDR3, as DNA: TGTGCCAGCAGTTCGAGGCTCGCCTCCTACAATGAGCAGTTCTTC. Amino acid sequence: CASSSRLASYNEQFF. This rearrangement joins TRBV28 to TRBJ2-1; D is unclear. There are 15 residues in the CDR3. Per germline, CDR1 MDHEN and CDR2 SYDVKM. V was pared by 4 bases and J by 0 bases, with 10 bases between. Variable domain in full (rest from reference TRBV28 and TRBJ2-1): DVKVTQSSRYLVKRTGEKVFLECVQDMDHENMFWYRQDPGLGLRLIYFSYDVKMKEKGDIPEGYSVSREKKERFSLILESASTNQTSMYLCASSSRLASYNEQFFGPGTRLTVL.

This chain links TRBV18 with TRBJ2-2; possible D gene TRBD1, 6 bases. The V and J ends lost 0 bases and 8 bases respectively, with 16 bases between them. CDR1 is KGHSH, CDR2 LQKENI, per germline. The CDR3 is made up of 16 amino acids. The CDR3 DNA reads TGTGCCAGCTCACCACCCGGGACATGGGTGGAAGGGGAGCTGTTTTTT. Protein sequence: CASSPPGTWVEGELFF.

J is TRBJ2-2 and V is TRBV28; tentative D call: TRBD1 (6 bases). The V end was cut by 3 bases, the J end by 5 bases, with 16 bases between. The CDR3 has 16 amino acids. Germline CDR1 is MDHEN and CDR2 is SYDVKM. The DNA of the CDR3 is TGTGCCAGCAGTTTCTTCGCCCCAACAGGGACCGGGGAGCTGTTTTTT. Its protein is CASSFFAPTGTGELFF. The variable domain in full, completed from reference TRBV28 and TRBJ2-2, reads DVKVTQSSRYLVKRTGEKVFLECVQDMDHENMFWYRQDPGLGLRLIYFSYDVKMKEKGDIPEGYSVSREKKERFSLILESASTNQTSMYLCASSFFAPTGTGELFFGEGSRLTVL.

The chain combines TRBV7-6 with TRBJ2-7; D might be TRBD2 (5 bases). V was pared by 1 base and J by 3 bases, with 19 bases between. The CDR3 runs to 17 residues. Germline values: CDR1 SGHVS, CDR2 FNYEAQ. CDR3 amino acids: CASSLGRPGGRNYEQYF. The CDR3 nucleotides read TGTGCCAGCAGCTTAGGCAGGCCCGGCGGGCGTAACTACGAGCAGTACTTC.

This clone appeared once. This chain connects TRBV10-3 to TRBJ1-4; D call uncertain. Deletions cut 0 bases from V and 8 bases from J, with 13 bases between. The V gene's germline CDR1 is ENHRY and CDR2 SYGVKD. This CDR3 spans 15 amino acids. DNA of the CDR3: TGTGCCATCAGTGAGTCGATAGAGGGCGGAGAAAAACTGTTTTTT. Its protein product is CAISESIEGGEKLFF.

This rearrangement joins TRBV7-3 to TRBJ2-2; D may be TRBD2 (7 bases). This CDR3 spans 15 amino acids. In germline, CDR1 is SGHTA, CDR2 FQGTGA. Trimming took 7 bases from V and 1 from J, leaving 13 bases between them. CDR3 amino acids: CASKGGAENTGELFF. The DNA for the CDR3 is TGTGCCAGCAAAGGGGGGGCAGAGAACACCGGGGAGCTGTTTTTT.

This clone was observed a few times. This chain connects TRBV7-9 to TRBJ1-1; D perhaps matches TRBD1 (5 bases). V was shortened by 3 bases and J by 0 bases, with 8 bases between the two germline ends. The germline gives CDR1 SEHNR, CDR2 FQNEAQ (reference sequence). CDR3 size: 14 residues. The CDR3 bases are TGTGCCAGCAGCTTCAGGGAACTGAACACTGAAGCTTTCTTT. This gives the protein CASSFRELNTEAFF.

This chain links TRBV28 with TRBJ2-7; a possible D gene is TRBD1 (5 bases). Germline V gene sequence: CDR1 MDHEN, CDR2 SYDVKM. The CDR3 loop spans 12 amino acids. Trimming stripped 7 bases from V and 6 bases from J, with 13 bases between. The chain's CDR3 is CASNQGPREQYF. In DNA, the CDR3 is TGTGCCAGCAATCAGGGCCCTCGCGAGCAGTACTTC.

V and J are TRBV7-9 and TRBJ2-1, with 8 nucleotides matching TRBD2. The CDR3 length is 16 residues. Looked up from germline, CDR1 is SEHNR and CDR2 is FQNEAQ (reference sequence). With 2 bases clipped from V and 1 base from J, the junction kept 4 bases outside the gene matches. The CDR3 sequence: CASSLSTSGSYNEQFF. CDR3 nucleotide sequence: TGTGCCAGCAGCTTATCAACTAGCGGTTCCTACAATGAGCAGTTCTTC. Based on the CDR3 plus reference TRBV7-9 and TRBJ2-1, the full variable domain is DTGVSQNPRHKITKRGQNVTFRCDPISEHNRLYWYRQTLGQGPEFLTYFQNEAQLEKSRLLSDRFSAERPKGSFSTLEIQRTEQGDSAMYLCASSLSTSGSYNEQFFGPGTRLTVL.

The J gene is TRBJ2-3, the V gene TRBV7-9, with no clear D. Looked up from germline, CDR1 is SEHNR and CDR2 is FQNEAQ (reference sequence). This CDR3 is 14 amino acids long. V gave up 4 bases and J gave up 4 bases, with 12 bases separating them. Here the CDR3 reads CASSSDPTADTQYF. CDR3 DNA: TGTGCCAGCAGCTCCGACCCCACAGCAGATACGCAGTATTTT.

V and J are TRBV18 and TRBJ1-1, with D possibly matching TRBD1 (5 bases). V dropped 6 bases and J dropped 4 bases, with 12 bases sitting between them. Germline V gene sequence: CDR1 KGHSH, CDR2 LQKENI. This CDR3 has 13 amino acids. The CDR3 protein is CASSTALGTEAFF. CDR3 bases: TGTGCCAGCTCGACAGCTCTCGGCACTGAAGCTTTCTTT. Full variable domain (remainder filled in from reference TRBV18 and TRBJ1-1): NAGVMQNPRHLVRRRGQEARLRCSPMKGHSHVYWYRQLPEEGLKFMVYLQKENIIDESGMPKERFSAEFPKEGPSILRIQQVVRGDSAAYFCASSTALGTEAFFGQGTRLTVV.

The chain has TRBV7-2 and TRBJ2-2, with 10 bases fitting TRBD1. The germline V gene encodes CDR1 SGHTA and CDR2 FQGNSA. The CDR3 is 14 amino acids. The V segment lost 6 bases and the J segment 7 bases; nucleotides outside the gene matches: 5. This CDR3 reads CASSIRDRGGELFF. The CDR3 DNA reads as TGTGCCAGCAGTATCCGGGACAGGGGCGGGGAGCTGTTTTTT. Full variable domain (missing parts from reference TRBV7-2 and TRBJ2-2): GAGVSQSPSNKVTEKGKDVELRCDPISGHTALYWYRQSLGQGLEFLIYFQGNSAPDKSGLPSDRFSAERTGGSVSTLTIQRTQQEDSAVYLCASSIRDRGGELFFGEGSRLTVL.

The chain combines TRBV23-1 with TRBJ2-2, with TRBD2 matching 7 bases. TRBV23-1 is assigned to the ORF class and has an uncertain function. The CDR3 spans 13 residues. The ends lost 11 bases at V and 6 bases at J; junction bases unmatched: 9. The CDR3 protein is CAVPREESGELFF. The CDR3, as DNA: TGCGCCGTACCACGGGAGGAATCCGGGGAGCTGTTTTTT.

V is TRBV6-5 and J is TRBJ2-1, with 13 nucleotides matching TRBD2. The germline V gene encodes CDR1 MNHEY and CDR2 SVGAGI. Trimming cost V 6 bases and J 12 bases; bases outside gene matches: 11. The CDR3 sequence is 15 residues long. The CDR3 nucleotides are TGTGCCAGCAGCACTAGCGGGAGGGCCTCACTTGGGCAGTTCTTC. Translated: CASSTSGRASLGQFF.

This chain joins TRBV28 and TRBJ1-4; TRBD1 might be the D (5 bases). Between the trimmed V and J ends, which lost 5 bases and 0 bases, there was a span of 13 bases. Germline CDR1 reads MDHEN; CDR2 reads SYDVKM. CDR3 length equals 16 residues. The CDR3 reads CASSVTGSATNEKLFF. CDR3 in DNA: TGTGCCAGCAGTGTTACAGGTTCTGCAACTAATGAAAAACTGTTTTTT. The complete variable domain, with remaining parts taken from reference TRBV28 and TRBJ1-4, reads DVKVTQSSRYLVKRTGEKVFLECVQDMDHENMFWYRQDPGLGLRLIYFSYDVKMKEKGDIPEGYSVSREKKERFSLILESASTNQTSMYLCASSVTGSATNEKLFFGSGTQLSVL.

The chain recombines TRBV29-1 with TRBJ1-2, with unresolved D. V was trimmed by 4 bases and J by 0 bases, leaving 6 bases between them. Per the germline V gene, CDR1 is SQVTM and CDR2 is ANQGSEA. The length of the CDR3 is 12 residues. The CDR3 sequence: CSVGLTNYGYTF. CDR3 in DNA: TGCAGCGTTGGTCTTACTAACTATGGCTACACCTTC.

The genes are TRBV29-1 and TRBJ1-2; possible D gene TRBD1, 5 bases. Germline V gene lookup returns CDR1 SQVTM and CDR2 ANQGSEA. This CDR3 region has 11 residues. V lost 4 bases, J lost 4 bases, and 7 bases lay in between. The CDR3 spells CSVGDFYGYTF. Here the CDR3 DNA reads TGCAGCGTTGGGGACTTCTATGGCTACACCTTC.

V gene TRBV30 combines with J gene TRBJ2-2, with no clear D. This CDR3 contains 10 residues. CDR1 and CDR2 from the germline V gene are GTSNPN and SVGIG (reference sequence). V dropped 3 bases and J dropped 8 bases, with 4 bases sitting between them. The CDR3: CAWSRGELFF. The CDR3 DNA is TGTGCCTGGAGCAGAGGGGAGCTGTTTTTT.

V is TRBV11-2 and J is TRBJ2-2; D is perhaps TRBD1 (6 bases). The CDR3 totals 19 residues. With 4 bases removed from V and 1 base from J, the gap between germline ends came to 22 bases. Germline V CDR1 and CDR2: SGHAT, FQNNGV. The CDR3 protein is CASSSALYLRRGNTGELFF. In DNA, the CDR3 is TGTGCCAGCAGCTCCGCCCTGTACTTGCGCAGGGGGAACACCGGGGAGCTGTTTTTT.

The CDR3: CASSQDLHRGTDNEQFF. In DNA, the CDR3 is TGCGCCAGCAGCCAAGATTTACATCGGGGGACGGACAATGAGCAGTTCTTC. The rearrangement links TRBV4-1 to TRBJ2-1, with a tentative D call TRBD2 (6 bases). With 0 bases removed from V and 5 bases from J, the gap between germline ends came to 17 bases. The CDR3 loop spans 17 amino acids. Germline CDR1 MGHRA, CDR2 YSYEKL.